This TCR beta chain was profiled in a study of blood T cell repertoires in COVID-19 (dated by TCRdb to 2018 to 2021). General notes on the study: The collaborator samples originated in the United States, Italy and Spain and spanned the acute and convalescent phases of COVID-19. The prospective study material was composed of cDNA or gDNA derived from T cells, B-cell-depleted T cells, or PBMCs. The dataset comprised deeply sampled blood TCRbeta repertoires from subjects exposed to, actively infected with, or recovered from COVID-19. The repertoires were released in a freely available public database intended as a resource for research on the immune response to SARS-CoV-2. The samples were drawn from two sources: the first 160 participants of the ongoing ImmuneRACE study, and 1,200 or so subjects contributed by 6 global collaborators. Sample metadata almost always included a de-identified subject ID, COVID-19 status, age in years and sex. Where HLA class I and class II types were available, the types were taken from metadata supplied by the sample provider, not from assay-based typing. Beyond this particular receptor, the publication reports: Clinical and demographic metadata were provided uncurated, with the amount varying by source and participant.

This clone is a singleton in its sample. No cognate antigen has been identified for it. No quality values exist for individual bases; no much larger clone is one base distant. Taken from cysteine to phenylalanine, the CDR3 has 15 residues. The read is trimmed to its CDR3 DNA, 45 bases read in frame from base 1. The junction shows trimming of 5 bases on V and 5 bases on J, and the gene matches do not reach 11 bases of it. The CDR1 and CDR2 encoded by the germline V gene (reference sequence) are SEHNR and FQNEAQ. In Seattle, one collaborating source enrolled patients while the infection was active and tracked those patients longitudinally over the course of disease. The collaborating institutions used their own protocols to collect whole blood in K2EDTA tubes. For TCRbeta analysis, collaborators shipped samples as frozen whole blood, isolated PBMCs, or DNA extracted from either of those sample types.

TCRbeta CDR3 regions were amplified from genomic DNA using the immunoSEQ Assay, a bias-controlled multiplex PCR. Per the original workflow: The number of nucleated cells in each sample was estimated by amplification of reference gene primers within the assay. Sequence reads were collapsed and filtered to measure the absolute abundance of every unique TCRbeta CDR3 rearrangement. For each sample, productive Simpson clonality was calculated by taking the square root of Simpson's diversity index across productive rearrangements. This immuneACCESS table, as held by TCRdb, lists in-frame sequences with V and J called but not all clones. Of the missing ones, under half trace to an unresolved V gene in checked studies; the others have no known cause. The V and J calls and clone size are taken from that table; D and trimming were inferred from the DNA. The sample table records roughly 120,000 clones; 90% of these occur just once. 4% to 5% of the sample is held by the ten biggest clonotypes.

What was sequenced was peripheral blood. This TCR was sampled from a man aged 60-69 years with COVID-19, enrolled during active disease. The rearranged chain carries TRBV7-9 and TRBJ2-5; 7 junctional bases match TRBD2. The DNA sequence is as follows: TGTGCCAGCAGCCCGGCTTGGGGGGGAACGGAGACCCAGTACTTC. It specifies CASSPAWGGTETQYF.